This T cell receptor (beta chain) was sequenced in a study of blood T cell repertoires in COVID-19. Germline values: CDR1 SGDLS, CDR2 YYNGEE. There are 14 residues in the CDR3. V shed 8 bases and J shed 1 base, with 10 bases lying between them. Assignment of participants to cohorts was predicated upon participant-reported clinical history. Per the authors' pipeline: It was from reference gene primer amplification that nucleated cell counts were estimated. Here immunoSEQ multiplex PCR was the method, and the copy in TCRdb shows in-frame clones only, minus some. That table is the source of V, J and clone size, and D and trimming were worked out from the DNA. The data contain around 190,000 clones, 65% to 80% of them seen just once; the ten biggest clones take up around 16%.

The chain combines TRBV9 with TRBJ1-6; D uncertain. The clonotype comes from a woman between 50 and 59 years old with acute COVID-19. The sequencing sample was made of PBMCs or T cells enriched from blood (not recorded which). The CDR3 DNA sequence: TGTGCCAGTCGCACGGGGTCCTATAATTCACCCCTCCACTTT. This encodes CASRTGSYNSPLHF.